This T cell receptor (beta chain) was documented in a study of T cells in Graves' hyperthyroidism and ophthalmopathy. In germline, CDR1 is DFQATT, CDR2 SNEGSKA (reference sequence). The CDR3 has 16 amino acids. Patients between 18 and 65 years old had hyperthyroidism, newly diagnosed and lasting under 2 months. Uncontrolled infection, other autoimmune disease, pregnancy or lactation disqualified patients from enrolment. The CDR3 regions of TCR beta were amplified from RNA transcripts. Researchers ran a first-round RT-PCR on the TCR CDR3 using the HTBI primer set. TCRdb itself ran the multiplex PCR reads through MiXCR, one entry per CDR3 protein. The sample comprises approximately 530,000 distinct CDR3 sequences, 16% of which are singletons, and about 20% rests with the top ten. A remark on this clonotype: Relative to the germline gene, one junction end is altered; a read error may explain this.

The V call is TRBV20-1, the J call TRBJ2-1; 7 bases match TRBD2. This TCR derives from a woman aged 18-29 years with Graves' hyperthyroidism. The sample taken for sequencing was blood. In DNA form, the CDR3 reads TGCAGTGCTAGAAGTAAGGGTCTAGCGGCCTACAAGGAGCAGTTCTTC. It translates to CSARSKGLAAYKEQFF.